This T cell receptor (beta chain) was documented in a study of T-cell memory formation after mild COVID-19. Study findings and constraints: Clones which contracted sat mainly in CM and EM if CD4+, and in EMRA if CD8+. Some responding clones appeared in pre-infection memory, suggesting cross-reactive memory joined.

As regards this clonotype: The antigen is unknown.

TCRdb processed the 5' RACE reads anew with MiXCR; each CDR3 protein has one entry. The table shows approximately 300,000 distinct CDR3 sequences, with approximately 16% occurring only once. Germline CDR1 and CDR2: SQVTM and ANQGSEA. The CDR3 loop spans 11 amino acids. V was cut by 8 bases and J by 2 bases, with 8 bases left in between. The chain recombines TRBV29-1 with TRBJ2-3, with D unclear. The specimen sequenced was PBMCs or a T cell subset sorted from them (not recorded which). This sequence was found in a man younger than 35 who had mild COVID-19 (a few samples of this study predate the infection). Cell type and time point are not known. DNA for the CDR3: TGCAGCACGGACGACACAGATACGCAGTATTTT. This encodes CSTDDTDTQYF.